The 17 T cell receptor beta chains in this list originate from one sample, sequenced in a study of blood T cell repertoires in COVID-19. Only in-frame clones appear in the TCRdb table, and some are missing; sequencing was by immunoSEQ multiplex PCR. This sample carries about 220,000 clones, approximately 83% of them seen once, and the ten largest clones take approximately 1.4%. The sequenced material came from PBMCs or T cells enriched from blood (not recorded which). The receptors stem from a woman aged 40-49 years with acute COVID-19.

The rearrangement links TRBV5-5 to TRBJ1-2; D might be TRBD1 (5 bases). The CDR3 covers 14 residues. V lost 4 bases and J 4 bases, leaving 14 bases between the germline ends. Per the germline V gene, CDR1 is SGHKS and CDR2 is YYEKEE (reference sequence). This chain's CDR3 is CASSNRDTGYGYTF. The CDR3 DNA reads as TGTGCCAGCAGCAACCGTGACACAGGCTATGGCTACACCTTC.

The rearrangement joins TRBV19 to TRBJ1-5; D remains ambiguous. Trimming left V 2 bases short and J 1 base short, with 6 bases between. Germline V lookup: CDR1 LNHDA, CDR2 SQIVND (reference sequence). This CDR3 is 14 amino acids long. The DNA for the CDR3 is TGTGCCAGTAGTATAACGGGAAGCAATCAGCCCCAGCATTTT. It yields the protein CASSITGSNQPQHF.

The chain employs TRBV19 and TRBJ2-1, with D possibly matching TRBD1 (5 bases). The V end lost 8 bases, the J end lost 5 bases, and 13 bases lay between the germline ends. CDR3 length: 13 residues. Germline V CDR1 and CDR2: LNHDA, SQIVND (reference sequence). CDR3 in amino acids: CASAAPRDNEQFF. DNA for the CDR3: TGTGCCAGTGCCGCCCCCAGGGACAATGAGCAGTTCTTC.

J is TRBJ2-7 and V is TRBV18; a weak D match, TRBD1 (5 bases). The CDR3 sequence is 16 residues long. Germline V gives CDR1 KGHSH, CDR2 LQKENI. With 3 bases removed from V and 2 bases from J, the gap between germline ends came to 17 bases. CDR3 amino acids: CASSPGQGKQTYEQYF. The CDR3 nucleotides read TGTGCCAGCTCACCGGGCCAGGGAAAACAGACCTACGAGCAGTACTTC.

This clone appeared a single time. The sample holds other DNA sequences that translate to the same CDR3. The chain's CDR3 is CSVDDRIYGYTF. The DNA for the CDR3 is TGCAGCGTTGATGACAGGATCTATGGCTACACCTTC. The chain combines TRBV29-1 with TRBJ1-2; D might be TRBD1 (6 bases). Trimming cost V 3 bases and J 4 bases, with 9 bases left between them. This CDR3 comprises 12 residues. The germline gives CDR1 SQVTM, CDR2 ANQGSEA.

This chain links TRBV12-3 or TRBV12-4 with TRBJ1-2; D gene ambiguous. The length of the CDR3 is 13 residues. The V gene lost 4 bases and the J gene lost 8 bases, with 14 bases spanning the gap. The CDR3 here is CASSSMDSGGYTF. In DNA form, the CDR3 reads TGTGCCAGCAGTTCGATGGACTCTGGCGGCTACACCTTC.

The chain carries TRBV5-1 and TRBJ2-1; TRBD2 aligns across 11 bases. CDR1 SGHRS and CDR2 YFSETQ come from the germline V gene. Trimming removed 1 base from V and 6 bases from J; junction bases left unmatched: 9. The CDR3 loop spans 17 amino acids. The CDR3 nucleotides are TGCGCCAGCAGCTTGAATAGCGGGGGGGCTACATTCAATGAGCAGTTCTTC. This gives the protein CASSLNSGGATFNEQFF.

The gene calls are TRBV21-1 and TRBJ2-7; TRBD2, the table's D call, lacks a check against the DNA. TRBV21-1 is designated a pseudogene. The CDR3 totals 16 residues. The CDR3 sequence is CASSKWYSQTPYEQYF. The CDR3 DNA reads as TGTGCCAGCAGCAAATGGTACTCGCAAACCCCTTACGAGCAGTACTTC.

This chain joins TRBV6-2 or TRBV6-3 and TRBJ2-7, with 8 bases matching TRBD2. Unmatched junction bases numbered 7, after V lost 4 bases and J lost 5 bases. Germline CDR1 and CDR2: MNHEY and SVGEGT. There are 14 residues in the CDR3. CDR3 protein: CASSSTAGENEQYF. The CDR3, as DNA: TGTGCCAGCAGTTCGACAGCGGGAGAAAACGAGCAGTACTTC.

The chain links TRBV27 to TRBJ1-1; weak D call: TRBD1 (6 bases). Germline V gene data show CDR1 as MNHEY and CDR2 as SMNVEV (reference sequence). The V and J ends lost 8 bases and 0 bases respectively, with 22 bases between them. There are 17 residues in the CDR3. CDR3 coding DNA: TGTGCCAGCGGAGGCAGGGGCAGGGGATGGATGAACACTGAAGCTTTCTTT. This encodes CASGGRGRGWMNTEAFF.

The gene calls are TRBV19 and TRBJ1-2; D possibly corresponds to TRBD1 (5 bases). Germline V CDR1 and CDR2: LNHDA, SQIVND (reference sequence). V gave up 3 bases and J gave up 6 bases, with 14 bases separating them. The CDR3 is made up of 14 amino acids. In DNA form, the CDR3 reads TGTGCCAGTAGTATGAGGGCGGGACTTGATGGCTACACCTTC. This codes for CASSMRAGLDGYTF.

CDR3 nucleotide sequence: TGTGCCAGCAATCGGGACAGGACTGAAGCTTTCTTT. This translates into CASNRDRTEAFF. This rearrangement joins TRBV28 to TRBJ1-1; 8 nucleotides agree with TRBD1. CDR3 size: 12 residues. The germline V gene has CDR1 MDHEN and CDR2 SYDVKM. V was pared by 7 bases and J by 5 bases, with 3 bases of the junction left unmatched.

The V and J genes are TRBV4-1 and TRBJ1-2, with 7 bases that match TRBD1. This CDR3 is built from 14 residues. V shed 5 bases, J shed 8 bases, and the junction held 11 bases outside the gene matches. Germline lookup yields CDR1 MGHRA and CDR2 YSYEKL. The CDR3 is CASSEARDRVGYTF. CDR3 coding DNA: TGCGCCAGCAGCGAAGCGAGGGACAGAGTGGGCTACACCTTC.

The V and J genes are TRBV6-6 and TRBJ1-2, with a possible D match to TRBD1 (5 bases). The germline V and J ends were trimmed by 0 bases and 4 bases, with 15 bases remaining between them. Germline loops: CDR1 MNHNY, CDR2 SVGAGI (reference sequence). The CDR3 has 16 amino acids. The CDR3 DNA reads as TGTGCCAGCAGTTACTCGAGCCCCAGGGCCTCCTATGGCTACACCTTC. Protein product: CASSYSSPRASYGYTF.

The V and J genes are TRBV2 and TRBJ2-7, with TRBD1 identical over 9 bases. Per the germline V gene, CDR1 is SNHLY and CDR2 is FYNNEI. The V gene end was trimmed by 6 bases and the J gene end by 5 bases; junction bases not matched to a gene: 11. The CDR3 is 15 residues long. The CDR3 sequence is CASSPPGQGIHEQYF. The CDR3 DNA sequence: TGTGCCAGCAGCCCACCGGGACAGGGAATCCACGAGCAGTACTTC.

The chain links TRBV28 to TRBJ2-3; the D is unclear. The CDR3 spans 14 residues. Germline loops: CDR1 MDHEN, CDR2 SYDVKM. Trimming stripped 3 bases from V and 5 bases from J, with 12 bases between. The CDR3 region has the DNA TGTGCCAGCAGTTTCTCCGCCAGAATAGATACGCAGTATTTT. Amino acid sequence: CASSFSARIDTQYF.

This clone occurred a few times. At one end the junction does not follow the germline gene, possibly because of a read error. The chain carries TRBV7-8 and TRBJ1-4; D call uncertain. Germline V gene lookup returns CDR1 SGHVS and CDR2 FQNEAQ. This CDR3 has 16 amino acids. CDR3 DNA sequence: TGTGCCAGCAGCTTAACTTCGGAGTCTTTCGGAGAAAGACTGTTTTTT. Encoded protein: CASSLTSESFGERLFF.